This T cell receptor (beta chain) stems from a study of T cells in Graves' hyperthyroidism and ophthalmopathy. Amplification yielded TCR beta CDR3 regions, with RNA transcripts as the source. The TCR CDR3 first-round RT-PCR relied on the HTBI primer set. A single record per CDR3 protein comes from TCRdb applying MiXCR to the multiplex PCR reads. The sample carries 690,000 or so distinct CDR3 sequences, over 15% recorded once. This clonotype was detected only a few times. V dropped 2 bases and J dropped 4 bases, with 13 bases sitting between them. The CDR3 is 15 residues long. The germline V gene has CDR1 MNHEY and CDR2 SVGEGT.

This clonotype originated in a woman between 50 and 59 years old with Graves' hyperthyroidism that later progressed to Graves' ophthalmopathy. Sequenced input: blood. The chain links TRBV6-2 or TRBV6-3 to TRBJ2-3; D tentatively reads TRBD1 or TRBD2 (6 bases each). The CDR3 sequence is CASSYGLGGPDTQYF. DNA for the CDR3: TGTGCCAGCAGTTACGGGCTTGGGGGGCCAGATACGCAGTATTTT.